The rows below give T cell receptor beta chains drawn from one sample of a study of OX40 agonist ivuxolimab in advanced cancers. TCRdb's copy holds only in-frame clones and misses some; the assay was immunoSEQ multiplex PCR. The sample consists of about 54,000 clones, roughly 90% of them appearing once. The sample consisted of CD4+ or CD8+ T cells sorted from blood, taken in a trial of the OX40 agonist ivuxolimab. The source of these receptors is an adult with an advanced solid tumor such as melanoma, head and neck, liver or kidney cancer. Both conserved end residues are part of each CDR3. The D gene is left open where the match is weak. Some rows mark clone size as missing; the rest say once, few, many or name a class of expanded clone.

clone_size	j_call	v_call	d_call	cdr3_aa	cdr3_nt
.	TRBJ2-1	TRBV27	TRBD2	CASSLAGGPNEQFF	TGTGCCAGCAGTCTAGCGGGGGGTCCCAATGAGCAGTTCTTC
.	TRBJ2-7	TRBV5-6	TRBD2	CASSFGGLAGVYEQYF	TGTGCCAGCAGCTTTGGCGGACTAGCGGGAGTCTACGAGCAGTACTTC
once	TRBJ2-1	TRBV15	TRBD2	CATSIELAFNEQFF	TGTGCCACCAGCATCGAACTAGCGTTCAATGAGCAGTTCTTC
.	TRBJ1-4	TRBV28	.	CASSFRGLSSGELFF	TGTGCCAGCAGTTTTCGGGGACTGAGCTCAGGGGAACTGTTTTTT
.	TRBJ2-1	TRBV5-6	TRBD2	CASSRGLAEDNEQFF	TGTGCCAGCAGCCGCGGACTAGCGGAGGACAATGAGCAGTTCTTC
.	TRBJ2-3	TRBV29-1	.	CSVEQEPTSTDTQYF	TGCAGCGTTGAACAGGAACCCACTAGCACAGATACGCAGTATTTT
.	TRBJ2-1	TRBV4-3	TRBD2	CASSLDSPLAGGPGNEQFF	TGCGCCAGCAGCCTTGACTCCCCACTAGCGGGAGGGCCAGGGAATGAGCAGTTCTTC
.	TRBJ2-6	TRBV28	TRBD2	CASSLPAGVESGANVLTF	TGTGCCAGCAGTTTACCTGCGGGAGTAGAGTCTGGGGCCAACGTCCTGACTTTC
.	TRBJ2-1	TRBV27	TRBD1	CASSLGQGSYNEQFF	TGTGCCAGCAGTTTAGGACAGGGGTCTTACAATGAGCAGTTCTTC
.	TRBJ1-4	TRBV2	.	CASQLPLEAGEKLFF	TGTGCCAGCCAACTTCCCCTTGAGGCAGGGGAAAAACTGTTTTTT
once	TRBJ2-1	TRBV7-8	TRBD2	CASSLGYLAVFYNEQFF	TGTGCCAGCAGCTTAGGATATCTAGCGGTCTTCTACAATGAGCAGTTCTTC
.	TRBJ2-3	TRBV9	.	CASSTLGTDTQYF	TGTGCCAGCAGCACCTTGGGCACAGATACGCAGTATTTT
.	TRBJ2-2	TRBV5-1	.	CASSLEGSFPGELFF	TGCGCCAGCAGCTTGGAGGGATCATTTCCCGGGGAGCTGTTTTTT
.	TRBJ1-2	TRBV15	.	CATSRDRQQNYGYTF	TGTGCCACCAGCAGAGATCGACAGCAAAACTATGGCTACACCTTC
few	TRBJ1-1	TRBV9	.	CASSLGTPGAEAFF	TGTGCCAGCAGCCTAGGGACTCCGGGCGCTGAAGCTTTCTTT
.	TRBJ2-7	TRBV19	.	CASSADSYEQYF	TGTGCCAGTAGTGCCGACAGTTACGAGCAGTACTTC
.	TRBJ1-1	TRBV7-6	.	CASSLGTGGNTEAFF	TGTGCCAGCAGCTTAGGTACAGGCGGGAACACTGAAGCTTTCTTT
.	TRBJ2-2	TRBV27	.	CASSLTGFGELFF	TGTGCCAGCAGCTTAACAGGGTTCGGGGAGCTGTTTTTT
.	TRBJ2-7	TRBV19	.	CASSIGTVREQYF	TGTGCCAGTAGTATAGGCACCGTCCGCGAGCAGTACTTC
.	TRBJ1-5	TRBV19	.	CASSIGNQPQHF	TGTGCCAGTTCTATCGGCAATCAGCCCCAGCATTTT
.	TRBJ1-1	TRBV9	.	CASSADRMNTEAFF	TGTGCCAGCAGCGCAGACAGGATGAACACTGAAGCTTTCTTT
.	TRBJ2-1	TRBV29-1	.	CGGEENEQFF	TGCGGAGGGGAGGAAAATGAGCAGTTCTTC
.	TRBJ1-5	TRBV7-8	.	CASSSQGRNQPQHF	TGTGCCAGCAGCTCACAGGGTCGCAATCAGCCCCAGCATTTT
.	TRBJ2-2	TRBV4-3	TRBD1	CASSHTDRANTGELFF	TGCGCCAGCAGCCATACAGACAGGGCGAACACCGGGGAGCTGTTTTTT
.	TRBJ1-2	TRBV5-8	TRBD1	CASSLGQGVGYGYTF	TGTGCCAGCAGCCTGGGACAGGGGGTAGGCTATGGCTACACCTTC
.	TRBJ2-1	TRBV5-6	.	CASSLTADSGTPLEQFF	TGTGCCAGCAGCCTGACTGCGGATAGCGGAACCCCCTTGGAGCAGTTCTTC
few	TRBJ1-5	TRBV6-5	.	CASRRLYGNQPQHF	TGTGCCAGCAGGCGCCTCTATGGCAATCAGCCCCAGCATTTT
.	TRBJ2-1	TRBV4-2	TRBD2	CASSQGVAGEQFF	TGTGCCAGCAGCCAGGGAGTAGCGGGTGAGCAGTTCTTC
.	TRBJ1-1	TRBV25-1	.	CASSEGTHRNTEAFF	TGTGCCAGCAGTGAAGGAACACACCGAAACACTGAAGCTTTCTTT
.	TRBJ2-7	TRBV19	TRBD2	CASSMGGEYYEQYF	TGTGCCAGTAGTATGGGGGGGGAGTACTACGAGCAGTACTTC
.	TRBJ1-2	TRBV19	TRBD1	CASSRQGTPHYTF	TGTGCCAGTAGTCGACAGGGAACGCCCCACTACACCTTC
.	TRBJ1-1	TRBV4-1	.	CASSQNAGENTEAFF	TGCGCCAGCAGCCAAAATGCGGGCGAGAACACTGAAGCTTTCTTT
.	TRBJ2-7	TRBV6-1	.	CASSEALATSYEQYF	TGTGCCAGCAGTGAAGCGCTTGCGACCTCCTACGAGCAGTACTTC
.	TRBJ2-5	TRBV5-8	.	CASSLPGQETQYF	TGTGCCAGCAGCTTGCCAGGGCAAGAGACCCAGTACTTC
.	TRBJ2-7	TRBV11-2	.	CASSFGGGPYEQYF	TGTGCCAGCAGCTTCGGCGGGGGCCCCTACGAGCAGTACTTC
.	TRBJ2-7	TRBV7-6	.	CASSPTLNLYEQYF	TGTGCCAGCAGCCCGACCCTCAATCTCTACGAGCAGTACTTC
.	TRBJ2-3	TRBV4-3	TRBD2	CASSQARGGPTDTQYF	TGCGCCAGCAGCCAAGCCCGGGGGGGGCCCACAGATACGCAGTATTTT
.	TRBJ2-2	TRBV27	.	CASSSGLLTGELFF	TGTGCCAGCAGCTCGGGACTCCTCACCGGGGAGCTGTTTTTT
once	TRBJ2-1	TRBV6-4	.	CASSDSFFTPNQPFNEQFF	TGTGCCAGCAGTGACTCGTTTTTCACACCGAATCAACCGTTCAATGAGCAGTTCTTC
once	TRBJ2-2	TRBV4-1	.	CASSHGSGNTGELFF	TGCGCCAGCAGCCATGGTAGCGGGAACACCGGGGAGCTGTTTTTT
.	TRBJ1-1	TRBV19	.	CASSIAQGMNTEAFF	TGTGCCAGTAGTATAGCTCAGGGAATGAACACTGAAGCTTTCTTT
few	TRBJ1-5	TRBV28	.	CASSREDSNQPQHF	TGTGCCAGCAGTCGAGAGGATAGCAATCAGCCCCAGCATTTT
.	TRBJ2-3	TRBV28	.	CASAFGGYNTDTQYF	TGTGCCAGCGCATTCGGAGGGTACAACACAGATACGCAGTATTTT
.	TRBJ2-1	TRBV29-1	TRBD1	CSVEDRTGTVDYNEQFF	TGCAGCGTTGAAGATAGGACCGGGACAGTTGACTACAATGAGCAGTTCTTC
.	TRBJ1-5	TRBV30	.	CAWSVGSNQPQHF	TGTGCCTGGAGTGTGGGAAGCAATCAGCCCCAGCATTTT
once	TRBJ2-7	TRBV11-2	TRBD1	CASSLDRGLYEQYF	TGTGCCAGCAGCTTAGACAGGGGGCTCTACGAGCAGTACTTC
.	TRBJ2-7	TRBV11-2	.	CASSLGGDTYEQYF	TGTGCCAGCAGCTTAGGCGGCGATACCTACGAGCAGTACTTC
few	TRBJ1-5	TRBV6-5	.	CASSYSQGGQPQHF	TGTGCCAGCAGTTACAGTCAGGGAGGTCAGCCCCAGCATTTT
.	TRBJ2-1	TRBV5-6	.	CASSLEPGAYNEQFF	TGTGCCAGCAGCTTGGAGCCAGGGGCCTACAATGAGCAGTTCTTC
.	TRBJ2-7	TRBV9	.	CASSELDSYYEQYF	TGTGCCAGCAGCGAATTGGACAGCTACTACGAGCAGTACTTC
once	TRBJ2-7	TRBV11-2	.	CASSLDQNSLYEQYF	TGTGCCAGCAGCTTAGATCAGAATAGCCTCTACGAGCAGTACTTC
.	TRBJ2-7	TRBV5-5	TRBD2	CASTHPGLAEYEQYF	TGTGCCAGCACCCATCCGGGACTAGCGGAATACGAGCAGTACTTC
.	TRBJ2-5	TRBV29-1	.	CSALYLETQYF	TGCAGCGCACTGTATTTAGAGACCCAGTACTTC
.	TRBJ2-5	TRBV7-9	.	CASSLAGRGPNQETQYF	TGTGCCAGCAGCTTAGCCGGGAGGGGGCCGAATCAAGAGACCCAGTACTTC
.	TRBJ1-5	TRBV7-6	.	CASSLGVGLNQPQHF	TGTGCCAGCAGCTTAGGAGTCGGCCTCAATCAGCCCCAGCATTTT
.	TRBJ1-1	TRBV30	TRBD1	CAWSAGQGAEAFF	TGTGCCTGGAGTGCAGGACAGGGCGCTGAAGCTTTCTTT
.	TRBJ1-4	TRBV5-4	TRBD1	CASSYSGTGSGKLFF	TGTGCCAGCAGCTACTCCGGGACAGGGTCCGGAAAACTGTTTTTT
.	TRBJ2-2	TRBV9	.	CASSVLGSAGELFF	TGTGCCAGCAGCGTTTTGGGGTCCGCCGGGGAGCTGTTTTTT
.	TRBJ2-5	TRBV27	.	CASSPLPGPQETQYF	TGTGCCAGCAGTCCCTTACCGGGACCCCAAGAGACCCAGTACTTC
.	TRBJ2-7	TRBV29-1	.	CSVEARAYEQYF	TGCAGCGTCGAGGCCAGGGCCTACGAGCAGTACTTC